Presented here are 9 T cell receptor beta chains from one specimen sequenced in a study of spatial heterogeneity in lung cancer (dated by TCRdb to between 2018 and 2021). What the research found in general, with its limitations: The tumor nonsynonymous mutation count correlated with the number of expanded intratumoral alpha and beta TCRs.

The meaning of the sample's time point label: sample taken at primary tumor resection. Library preparation used 5' RACE. TCRdb records NextSeq 500 as the sequencer. TCRdb handled the public reads itself, with Q25 trimming in fastp and clone calling in MiXCR, and kept productive beta chains. For every CDR3 protein sequence, its rows merge into one entry that carries the most common genes and DNA. This sample is represented by 20,000 to 30,000 distinct CDR3 sequences; 8.8% of them were singletons. The top ten clonotypes cover about 7.7% of the sample. Antigens for these TCRs are unknown. The sample was lung tumor tissue, taken at surgery. These receptors were obtained from a male donor with early-stage non-small cell lung cancer.

This clonotype showed up many times. This rearrangement joins TRBV4-1 to TRBJ1-1; D remains unclear. Germline V gene lookup returns CDR1 MGHRA and CDR2 YSYEKL. The CDR3 has 14 residues. The V end lost 8 bases, the J end lost 1 base, and 14 bases lay between the germline ends. The CDR3: CASLDTTRNTEAFF. For the CDR3, the DNA is TGCGCCAGCCTAGACACGACGAGGAACACTGAAGCTTTCTTT.

CDR3 loop: CASSLGQGVYEQYF. Here the CDR3 DNA reads TGTGCCAGCAGTTTGGGACAGGGTGTCTACGAGCAGTACTTC. This chain uses TRBV12-3 or TRBV12-4 with TRBJ2-7; TRBD1 agrees at 9 bases. The CDR3 extends over 14 amino acids. J lost 3 bases, V lost 3 bases, and 3 bases had no gene match.

There are a few counts of this clonotype. This chain uses TRBV28 with TRBJ1-2, with D perhaps TRBD1 (5 bases). The CDR3 spans 14 residues. V was trimmed by 6 bases and J by 1 base, leaving 12 bases between them. CDR1 MDHEN and CDR2 SYDVKM come from the germline V gene. The CDR3 sequence: CASSIPDSNYGYTF. CDR3 sequence (DNA): TGTGCCAGCAGCATTCCCGACAGTAACTATGGCTACACCTTC.

This clonotype was seen repeatedly, ten times or more. This sequence joins TRBV30 and TRBJ1-5; TRBD1 agrees at 8 bases. With 2 bases clipped from V and 7 bases from J, the junction kept 4 bases outside the gene matches. Looked up from germline, CDR1 is GTSNPN and CDR2 is SVGIG (reference sequence). This CDR3 region has 13 residues. CDR3: CAWSSGGRQPQHF. Here the CDR3 DNA reads TGTGCCTGGAGTTCAGGGGGCAGACAGCCCCAGCATTTT.

By proportion, this clonotype is medium-sized. V usage is TRBV6-5 and J usage is TRBJ2-7, with no clear D. This CDR3 is 13 amino acids long. V lost 2 bases and J lost 2, with 7 bases in between. The V gene's germline CDR1 is MNHEY and CDR2 SVGAGI. CDR3 sequence (DNA): TGTGCCAGCAGTTACAGGTCAGCCTACGAGCAGTACTTC. This sequence encodes CASSYRSAYEQYF.

The table lists this clonotype with many counts. The genes are TRBV11-2 and TRBJ1-1; D unresolved. CDR1 is SGHAT, CDR2 FQNNGV, per germline. Trimming took off 5 bases at V and 3 bases at J, with 13 bases between the two ends. The CDR3 has 14 amino acids. Here the CDR3 DNA reads TGTGCCAGCAGCCCTTTCAGACGGCACACTGAAGCTTTCTTT. This encodes CASSPFRRHTEAFF.

Points on this clonotype: The CDR3 does not close with the conserved phenylalanine or tryptophan, likely indicating a read error. V gene TRBV6-1 combines with J gene TRBJ1-1; 7 bases fit TRBD1. This CDR3 contains 14 residues. V shed 6 bases, J shed 5 bases, and the junction held 9 bases outside the gene matches. Germline-derived CDR1 and CDR2 are MNHNS and SASEGT. CDR3 sequence reads: CASRRGQEGTEAFL. The CDR3 DNA reads TGTGCCAGCAGGAGGGGGCAGGAGGGGACTGAAGCTTTCCTT.

This clonotype appeared many times. The gene calls are TRBV7-2 and TRBJ2-1; no definite D call. CDR3 length: 11 residues. Germline CDR1 and CDR2: SGHTA and FQGNSA. Trimming removed 5 bases at V and 6 bases at J, with 5 bases between. The CDR3 here is CASSPSNEQFF. DNA for the CDR3: TGTGCCAGCAGCCCCTCCAATGAGCAGTTCTTC. The full variable domain, rest sourced from reference TRBV7-2 and TRBJ2-1, is GAGVSQSPSNKVTEKGKDVELRCDPISGHTALYWYRQSLGQGLEFLIYFQGNSAPDKSGLPSDRFSAERTGGSVSTLTIQRTQQEDSAVYLCASSPSNEQFFGPGTRLTVL.

This clonotype occurred many times. The chain recombines TRBV5-1 with TRBJ2-2, with a possible D match to TRBD2 (7 bases). This CDR3 contains 16 residues. Germline V CDR1 and CDR2: SGHRS, YFSETQ. Trimming stripped 0 bases from V and 7 bases from J, with 16 bases between. DNA of the CDR3: TGCGCCAGCAGCTTGGCGGCGGGGGCGTCATTCGGGGAGCTGTTTTTT. It yields the protein CASSLAAGASFGELFF.